Each of the 25 T cell receptor beta chains below was sequenced from the same sample in a study of blood T cell repertoires in COVID-19. Some clones are missing from TCRdb's copy, which holds only in-frame ones; the method was immunoSEQ multiplex PCR. The table includes a few hundred thousand clones, roughly 84% detected once. Sequencing was done on a sample of peripheral blood. The receptors here all came from a human donor in a cohort sampled during active COVID-19.

The V call is TRBV18, the J call TRBJ1-3, with TRBD1 as a possible D gene (6 bases). CDR3 length: 16 residues. V was cut by 3 bases and J by 2 bases, with 14 bases left in between. Germline values: CDR1 KGHSH, CDR2 LQKENI. CDR3 coding DNA: TGTGCCAGCTCACCGGTTAGGGGGTTGGCTGGAAACACCATATATTTT. Translation: CASSPVRGLAGNTIYF.

The V gene is TRBV5-6, the J gene TRBJ2-7, with 8 bases fitting TRBD2. The CDR3 has 14 amino acids. From germline, CDR1 is SGHDT and CDR2 YYEEEE. The ends lost 6 bases at V and 2 bases at J; junction bases unmatched: 7. The chain's CDR3 is CASNTVAGPYEQYF. CDR3 nucleotides: TGTGCCAGCAATACGGTAGCGGGGCCCTACGAGCAGTACTTC.

This CDR3 reads CASSLARTSGEASARDTQYF. CDR3 DNA sequence: TGTGCCAGCAGCTTAGCCAGGACTAGCGGGGAGGCATCTGCCAGGGATACGCAGTATTTT. The genes are TRBV7-2 and TRBJ2-3; 12 bases fit TRBD2. The CDR3 runs to 20 residues. The trim removed 0 bases at V and 6 bases at J, leaving 16 bases unmatched. The germline V gene has CDR1 SGHTA and CDR2 FQGNSA.

In this sample, this clone turned up once. The chain uses TRBV6-5 and TRBJ2-1; 11 bases are a match to TRBD1. The CDR3 is 15 residues long. Germline trimming cut 5 bases from V and 9 bases from J; bases unmatched to any gene: 9. Germline CDR1 is MNHEY and CDR2 is SVGAGI. CDR3 sequence (DNA): TGTGCCAGCAGTCTCCTAACCGGGACAGGGGGTGAGCAGTTCTTC. As protein: CASSLLTGTGGEQFF.

CDR3: CASSELISSEQFF. CDR3 DNA sequence: TGTGCCAGCAGTGAGTTGATATCGAGTGAGCAGTTCTTC. The chain is built from TRBV6-4 and TRBJ2-1, with no clear D. The CDR3 consists of 13 residues. Trimming pared 3 bases from V and 9 bases from J, leaving 12 bases between. Germline values: CDR1 MRHNA, CDR2 SNTAGT.

This chain uses TRBV28 with TRBJ2-3, with 8 bases aligning to TRBD2. CDR1 and CDR2 (germline): MDHEN, SYDVKM. V dropped 8 bases and J dropped 0; count of bases not matched to a gene: 13. The CDR3 loop spans 17 amino acids. The CDR3 nucleotides are TGTGCCAGCCCAGTCATAGCGGGGTCATATAGCACAGATACGCAGTATTTT. Its translation: CASPVIAGSYSTDTQYF. The whole variable domain, remainder taken from reference TRBV28 and TRBJ2-3, is DVKVTQSSRYLVKRTGEKVFLECVQDMDHENMFWYRQDPGLGLRLIYFSYDVKMKEKGDIPEGYSVSREKKERFSLILESASTNQTSMYLCASPVIAGSYSTDTQYFGPGTRLTVL.

The genes are TRBV7-2 and TRBJ1-6; TRBD1 aligns across 9 bases. This CDR3 comprises 15 residues. J was trimmed by 7 bases and V by 2 bases; bases with no gene match: 3. Germline loops: CDR1 SGHTA, CDR2 FQGNSA. The CDR3 bases are TGTGCCAGCAGCTTAACGGGACAGGGAAATTCACCCCTCCACTTT. This gives the protein CASSLTGQGNSPLHF.

The chain uses TRBV5-1 and TRBJ2-7; 9 nucleotides line up with TRBD1. Trimming removed 3 bases from V and 3 bases from J; junction bases left unmatched: 1. This CDR3 contains 13 residues. Per the germline V gene, CDR1 is SGHRS and CDR2 is YFSETQ. The CDR3 region has the DNA TGCGCCAGCAGCTCGGACAGGGGCTACGAGCAGTACTTC. Encoded protein: CASSSDRGYEQYF.

This clone was recorded only once. The chain employs TRBV6-6 and TRBJ2-1; tentatively, D is TRBD1 (5 bases). The germline V and J ends were trimmed by 8 bases and 6 bases, with 17 bases remaining between them. Germline CDR1 reads MNHNY; CDR2 reads SVGAGI (reference sequence). The CDR3 has 14 residues. The CDR3 sequence: CASEKGLVGNEQFF. In DNA, the CDR3 is TGTGCCAGCGAGAAGGGGCTTGTGGGCAATGAGCAGTTCTTC.

This clone was found a few times. The genes are TRBV7-8 and TRBJ1-1, with 7 bases aligning to TRBD1. The CDR3 contains 14 residues. Germline trimming cut 3 bases from V and 4 bases from J; bases unmatched to any gene: 5. In germline, CDR1 is SGHVS, CDR2 FQNEAQ. The CDR3 DNA reads as TGTGCCAGCAGCTTGAGACAGGGTGGCACTGAAGCTTTCTTT. It is translated as CASSLRQGGTEAFF. Full variable domain (missing parts from reference TRBV7-8 and TRBJ1-1): GAGVSQSPRYKVAKRGQDVALRCDPISGHVSLFWYQQALGQGPEFLTYFQNEAQLDKSGLPSDRFFAERPEGSVSTLKIQRTQQEDSAVYLCASSLRQGGTEAFFGQGTRLTVV.

The V gene is TRBV24-1, the J gene TRBJ2-3, with 8 bases fitting TRBD2. The length of the CDR3 is 17 residues. The J segment lost 2 bases and the V segment lost 3 bases, leaving 9 bases of the junction unmatched. Germline V gives CDR1 KGHDR, CDR2 SFDVKD. Here the CDR3 DNA reads TGTGCCACCAGTGATGGGCGGGAGGCCTCGACCACAGATACGCAGTATTTT. It codes for CATSDGREASTTDTQYF.

CDR3 DNA: TGTGCCAGCAGTTACCGTACAGGGGGCAGAGATACGCAGTATTTT. It is translated as CASSYRTGGRDTQYF. The chain employs TRBV6-5 and TRBJ2-3, with 9 nucleotides matching TRBD1. This CDR3 comprises 15 residues. Germline CDR1 MNHEY, CDR2 SVGAGI. J lost 5 bases, V lost 2 bases, and 5 bases had no gene match.

The rearrangement uses TRBV24-1 and TRBJ1-2; no definite D call. CDR1 KGHDR and CDR2 SFDVKD come from the germline V gene. V shed 5 bases and J shed 4 bases, with 13 bases lying between them. This CDR3 is 14 amino acids long. CDR3 sequence (DNA): TGTGCCACCAGTGCCCCACAGAGACCCTATGGCTACACCTTC. Protein sequence: CATSAPQRPYGYTF.

This chain links TRBV5-4 with TRBJ2-7, with 15 bases fitting TRBD2. The CDR3 has 17 residues. The germline V gene encodes CDR1 SGHNT and CDR2 YYREEE (reference sequence). Losses at the gene ends were 3 bases for V and 2 bases for J; bases not matched to a gene: 6. CDR3 in amino acids: CASSSGLAGGPPYEQYF. The DNA for the CDR3 is TGTGCCAGCAGCTCTGGACTAGCGGGGGGGCCTCCCTACGAGCAGTACTTC.

The chain joins TRBV27 to TRBJ2-3; D possibly corresponds to TRBD1 (5 bases). The germline V gene has CDR1 MNHEY and CDR2 SMNVEV (reference sequence). The CDR3 covers 16 residues. Deletions cut 5 bases from V and 5 bases from J, with 20 bases between. DNA for the CDR3: TGTGCCAGCAGTCAGTTAAGGGAAATCCAGGGAGATACGCAGTATTTT. This gives the protein CASSQLREIQGDTQYF.

The chain is built from TRBV7-2 and TRBJ2-3, with 11 bases aligning to TRBD2. CDR3 size: 18 residues. The V gene end was trimmed by 1 base and the J gene end by 2 bases; junction bases not matched to a gene: 8. From germline, CDR1 is SGHTA and CDR2 FQGNSA. Here the CDR3 reads CASSLGGLAGGLTDTQYF. In DNA form, the CDR3 reads TGTGCCAGCAGCTTAGGTGGGCTAGCGGGGGGTCTCACAGATACGCAGTATTTT.

This clone was seen a handful of times. The rearrangement joins TRBV28 to TRBJ1-3; TRBD1 aligns across 11 bases. This CDR3 spans 16 amino acids. The germline V gene has CDR1 MDHEN and CDR2 SYDVKM. With 10 bases clipped from V and 4 bases from J, the junction kept 12 bases outside the gene matches. The CDR3 loop is CATRTGGRSYGNTIYF. DNA for the CDR3: TGTGCCACCCGGACAGGGGGCCGATCTTACGGAAACACCATATATTTT.

The rearrangement links TRBV7-2 to TRBJ2-7, with unresolved D. Trimming took off 2 bases at V and 7 bases at J, with 9 bases between the two ends. Germline V gene lookup returns CDR1 SGHTA and CDR2 FQGNSA. The CDR3 is 12 amino acids. This CDR3 reads CASSLFPREQYF. In DNA form, the CDR3 reads TGTGCCAGCAGCTTATTCCCCCGGGAGCAGTACTTC.

The chain is built from TRBV25-1 and TRBJ2-1, with TRBD2 as a possible D gene (6 bases). The V end lost 6 bases, the J end lost 8 bases, and 20 bases lay between the germline ends. The CDR3 extends over 15 amino acids. The germline V gene has CDR1 MGHDK and CDR2 SYGVNS. CDR3: CASRAPGLLSDEQFF. The CDR3 DNA is TGTGCCAGCAGGGCTCCGGGACTCCTTAGCGATGAGCAGTTCTTC.

This chain uses TRBV6-1 with TRBJ2-5; a weak D match, TRBD1 (6 bases). CDR3 length equals 14 residues. V lost 1 base and J 5 bases, leaving 11 bases between the germline ends. Germline CDR1 MNHNS, CDR2 SASEGT. The CDR3 region is CASSEDRVLETQYF. In nucleotides, the CDR3 is TGTGCCAGCAGTGAAGACAGGGTTTTGGAGACCCAGTACTTC.

The chain uses TRBV19 and TRBJ1-1, with a tentative D call TRBD1 (5 bases). V was cut by 7 bases and J by 4 bases, with 16 bases left in between. Germline V gives CDR1 LNHDA, CDR2 SQIVND (reference sequence). CDR3 length: 14 residues. This chain's CDR3 is CASMERGGRTEAFF. The DNA for the CDR3 is TGTGCCAGTATGGAGAGGGGAGGGCGCACTGAAGCTTTCTTT.

CDR3 in amino acids: CASSKALNSEAFF. The CDR3 nucleotides are TGTGCCAGCAGCAAAGCCCTGAACTCTGAAGCTTTCTTT. The chain links TRBV21-1 to TRBJ1-1. TRBV21-1 is flagged as a pseudogene. The CDR3 length is 13 residues.

J is TRBJ1-2 and V is TRBV6-4, with TRBD1 matching over 8 bases. From germline, CDR1 is MRHNA and CDR2 SNTAGT. V gave up 4 bases and J gave up 1 base; unmatched junction bases: 5. The CDR3 runs to 15 residues. CDR3 sequence: CASSAETGVNYGYTF. CDR3 sequence (DNA): TGTGCCAGCAGTGCCGAGACAGGGGTTAACTATGGCTACACCTTC.

The chain joins TRBV28 to TRBJ1-1, with 8 bases aligning to TRBD1. V lost 4 bases, J lost 9 bases, and 4 bases stayed unmatched. The germline CDR1 and CDR2 sequences are MDHEN and SYDVKM. This CDR3 has 12 amino acids. CDR3 amino acids: CASSSRTGKAFF. CDR3 sequence (DNA): TGTGCCAGCAGTTCGCGGACAGGGAAAGCTTTCTTT.

The J gene is TRBJ2-5, the V gene TRBV6-5, with D tentatively TRBD2 (5 bases). Trimming pared 6 bases from V and 5 bases from J, leaving 19 bases between. The CDR3 contains 15 residues. Germline V gene data show CDR1 as MNHEY and CDR2 as SVGAGI. CDR3 sequence: CASRRQRQMGETQYF. The DNA of the CDR3 is TGTGCCAGCAGACGGCAGCGGCAAATGGGGGAGACCCAGTACTTC.